One and the same sample provided the 18 T cell receptor beta chains below, sequenced in a study of T cell responses to AZD1222 COVID-19 vaccine. TCRdb's copy holds only in-frame clones and misses some; the assay was immunoSEQ multiplex PCR. The sample shows 150,000 or so clones, about nine tenths of them seen only once. This material consisted of peripheral blood, taken on day 0 of AZD1222 vaccination. The receptors come from an adult in good health.

The chain joins TRBV6-6 to TRBJ2-2, with 7 bases aligning to TRBD1. From germline, CDR1 is MNHNY and CDR2 SVGAGI (reference sequence). The CDR3 is 16 residues long. V was pared by 10 bases and J by 4 bases, with 15 bases of the junction left unmatched. For the CDR3, the DNA is TGTGCCACTCTAGGGGGTGACAGGGTAACCACCGGGGAGCTGTTTTTT. Translation gives CATLGGDRVTTGELFF.

The genes are TRBV19 and TRBJ1-2; TRBD1 matches at 11 bases. The germline gives CDR1 LNHDA, CDR2 SQIVND (reference sequence). CDR3 length equals 17 residues. V shed 5 bases, J shed 5 bases, and the junction held 13 bases outside the gene matches. The CDR3 spells CASSETPWTGGSYGYTF. CDR3 sequence (DNA): TGTGCCAGTAGTGAAACCCCTTGGACAGGGGGCTCTTATGGCTACACCTTC.

The CDR3 DNA reads as TGCGCCAGCCCGTCTGGACGACCCCAGTACGGGGAGCTGTTTTTT. This encodes CASPSGRPQYGELFF. V usage is TRBV10-1 and J usage is TRBJ2-2; D uncertain. The V gene's germline CDR1 is WNHNN and CDR2 SYGVQD (reference sequence). CDR3 length: 15 amino acids. V was trimmed by 8 bases and J by 7 bases, leaving 20 bases between them.

In DNA form, the CDR3 reads TGTGCCTGGAGTCCCGGGACCACCAAAGCCGAGACCCAGTACTTC. Its protein product is CAWSPGTTKAETQYF. The chain recombines TRBV30 with TRBJ2-5, with D perhaps being TRBD1 or TRBD2 (5 bases each). The CDR3 extends over 15 amino acids. The germline V and J ends were trimmed by 2 bases and 5 bases, with 18 bases remaining between them. Germline V gene data show CDR1 as GTSNPN and CDR2 as SVGIG (reference sequence).

The CDR3 loop is CASSPTGSVSYEQYF. The CDR3 coding sequence is TGTGCCAGCAGTCCCACAGGGTCGGTCTCCTACGAGCAGTACTTC. J is TRBJ2-7 and V is TRBV6-2 or TRBV6-3; possibly TRBD1 for D (6 bases). The germline V gene encodes CDR1 MNHEY and CDR2 SVGEGT. V lost 5 bases and J 0 bases, leaving 14 bases between the germline ends. This CDR3 is 15 amino acids long.

The chain combines TRBV7-9 with TRBJ2-1, with 8 bases that match TRBD1. The V gene's germline CDR1 is SEHNR and CDR2 FQNEAQ (reference sequence). Germline trimming cut 5 bases from V and 1 base from J; bases unmatched to any gene: 4. The CDR3 has 15 amino acids. The CDR3 DNA is TGTGCCAGCAGCCCGACAGGGGAGTCCTACAATGAGCAGTTCTTC. This sequence encodes CASSPTGESYNEQFF.

This clone has a single count. The gene calls are TRBV4-3 and TRBJ2-1; 14 nucleotides line up with TRBD2. V gave up 4 bases and J gave up 5 bases; unmatched junction bases: 22. Germline V gene lookup returns CDR1 LGHNA and CDR2 YSLEER. This CDR3 is built from 22 residues. CDR3 protein: CASSRLGGRLAGGLIGDNEQFF. The CDR3 DNA reads as TGCGCCAGCAGCCGCCTTGGGGGTCGACTAGCGGGAGGGCTTATCGGGGACAATGAGCAGTTCTTC.

The chain joins TRBV30 to TRBJ2-2; tentatively, D is TRBD1 or TRBD2 (5 bases each). The CDR3 length is 15 residues. Germline V gives CDR1 GTSNPN, CDR2 SVGIG (reference sequence). Deletions cut 0 bases from V and 0 bases from J, with 8 bases between. The CDR3 is CAWSVGVTNTGELFF. The CDR3, as DNA: TGTGCCTGGAGTGTGGGGGTTACGAACACCGGGGAGCTGTTTTTT. The full variable domain, rest sourced from reference TRBV30 and TRBJ2-2, is SQTIHQWPATLVQPVGSPLSLECTVEGTSNPNLYWYRQAAGRGLQLLFYSVGIGQISSEVPQNLSASRPQDRQFILSSKKLLLSDSGFYLCAWSVGVTNTGELFFGEGSRLTVL.

CDR3 nucleotides: TGTGCCAGCAACTCCCCTAGGGAGGGCTTGGCCGGGGAGCTGTTTTTT. The encoded protein is CASNSPREGLAGELFF. This chain joins TRBV7-9 and TRBJ2-2; 7 nucleotides agree with TRBD2. The germline V gene encodes CDR1 SEHNR and CDR2 FQNEAQ (reference sequence). Trimming took 7 bases from V and 6 from J; bases not matched to a gene: 14. The CDR3 totals 16 residues.

V gene TRBV19 combines with J gene TRBJ2-1, with 7 nucleotides matching TRBD1. V lost 7 bases and J lost 0; bases outside the gene matches: 6. From germline, CDR1 is LNHDA and CDR2 SQIVND (reference sequence). The CDR3 runs to 15 residues. The CDR3 DNA is TGTGCCAGTACGGACAGGCGAAGCTCCTACAATGAGCAGTTCTTC. Protein sequence: CASTDRRSSYNEQFF.

The rearrangement links TRBV28 to TRBJ2-7, with 10 positions matching TRBD2. The CDR3 covers 16 residues. V lost 5 bases, J lost 3 bases, and 10 bases stayed unmatched. Germline CDR1 reads MDHEN; CDR2 reads SYDVKM. The CDR3 nucleotides read TGTGCCAGCAGTCTTTTCTCGCTAGCGGGAGACTACGAGCAGTACTTC. Protein product: CASSLFSLAGDYEQYF.

This clone was counted only a few times. The chain employs TRBV6-2 or TRBV6-3 and TRBJ1-2; 8 positions match TRBD1. The CDR3 is 13 residues long. Germline V CDR1 and CDR2: MNHEY, SVGEGT. V lost 6 bases and J lost 6; bases outside the gene matches: 6. The CDR3 protein is CASSTGQGDGYTF. The CDR3 coding sequence is TGTGCCAGCAGCACCGGACAGGGAGATGGCTACACCTTC.

The chain joins TRBV19 to TRBJ1-3; a weak D match, TRBD1 (5 bases). With 4 bases removed from V and 3 bases from J, the gap between germline ends came to 13 bases. Germline V gives CDR1 LNHDA, CDR2 SQIVND (reference sequence). This CDR3 comprises 15 residues. In DNA form, the CDR3 reads TGTGCCAGTAGTAGGACCTCCAGGGATGGAAACACCATATATTTT. Its protein product is CASSRTSRDGNTIYF.

This chain joins TRBV24-1 and TRBJ2-2; a possible D gene is TRBD1 (6 bases). V lost 7 bases, J lost 7 bases, and 18 bases lay in between. Looked up from germline, CDR1 is KGHDR and CDR2 is SFDVKD. This CDR3 comprises 15 residues. In DNA, the CDR3 is TGTGCCACCAGGGCTAGACAGGACCTCAACGGGGAGCTGTTTTTT. Translated: CATRARQDLNGELFF.

The chain links TRBV5-8 to TRBJ2-3; 7 nucleotides agree with TRBD1. Germline V gene data show CDR1 as SGHTS and CDR2 as YDEGEE. V dropped 2 bases and J dropped 2; count of bases not matched to a gene: 8. CDR3 length equals 16 residues. In DNA form, the CDR3 reads TGTGCCAGCAGCTTCGTAAGGGACAGTGACACAGATACGCAGTATTTT. Translated: CASSFVRDSDTDTQYF. The full variable domain, its missing parts supplied by reference TRBV5-8 and TRBJ2-3, is EAGVTQSPTHLIKTRGQQATLRCSPISGHTSVYWYQQALGLGLQFLLWYDEGEERNRGNFPPRFSGRQFPNYSSELNVNALELEDSALYLCASSFVRDSDTDTQYFGPGTRLTVL.

The count of this clone is one. V usage is TRBV30 and J usage is TRBJ1-2; D is ambiguous. V was cut by 2 bases and J by 3 bases, with 13 bases left in between. The germline V gene has CDR1 GTSNPN and CDR2 SVGIG (reference sequence). The CDR3 is made up of 14 amino acids. For the CDR3, the DNA is TGTGCCTGGAGTTCGGCTTTTAACCACTATGGCTACACCTTC. Translation: CAWSSAFNHYGYTF.

This clone was observed once. The CDR3 sequence is CASLKNPGLAGVHEQFF. The CDR3 DNA is TGTGCCAGCTTGAAAAATCCGGGACTAGCGGGAGTGCATGAGCAGTTCTTC. This chain uses TRBV19 with TRBJ2-1, with 14 bases aligning to TRBD2. From germline, CDR1 is LNHDA and CDR2 SQIVND (reference sequence). V lost 9 bases to trimming and J lost 8 bases; unmatched junction nucleotides: 15. The CDR3 spans 17 residues.

This CDR3 reads CASSLGGGIRNTIYF. In DNA, the CDR3 is TGTGCCAGCAGCTTAGGGGGGGGAATTCGAAACACCATATATTTT. The chain joins TRBV11-2 to TRBJ1-3, with a weak D call TRBD1 (5 bases). The germline V gene has CDR1 SGHAT and CDR2 FQNNGV. The CDR3 length is 15 residues. Deletions cut 1 base from V and 5 bases from J, with 12 bases between.